This T cell receptor beta chain was identified during a study of shared clonotypes between healthy human individuals. On this clone itself: The sample contains more than one DNA sequence encoding this CDR3.

Trimming took 0 bases from V and 6 from J, leaving 6 bases between them. The CDR3 loop spans 14 amino acids. In germline, CDR1 is SGHDN, CDR2 FVKESK. Here immunoSEQ multiplex PCR was the method, and the copy in TCRdb shows in-frame clones only, minus some. The sample records roughly 2.6 million clones, approximately 90% being singletons. This rearrangement joins TRBV14 to TRBJ1-6, with D maybe TRBD1 (5 bases). The source of this sequence is a young man in good health. Sequencing was done on a sample of naive CD4+ T cells sorted from blood. The subset denotes: CD45RA+ positively selected. CDR3 region: CASSQETANSPLHF. CDR3 coding DNA: TGTGCCAGCAGCCAAGAGACAGCTAATTCACCCCTCCACTTT.